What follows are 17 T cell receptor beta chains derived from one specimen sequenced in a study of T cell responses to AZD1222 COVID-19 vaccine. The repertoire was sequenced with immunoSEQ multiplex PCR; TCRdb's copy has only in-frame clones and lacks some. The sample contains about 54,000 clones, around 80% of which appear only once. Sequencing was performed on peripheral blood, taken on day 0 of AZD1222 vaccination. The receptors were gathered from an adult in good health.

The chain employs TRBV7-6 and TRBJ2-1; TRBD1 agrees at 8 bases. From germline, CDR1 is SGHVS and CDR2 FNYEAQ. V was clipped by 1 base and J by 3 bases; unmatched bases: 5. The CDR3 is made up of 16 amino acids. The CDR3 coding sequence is TGTGCCAGCAGCTTAGATCGAGGACAGGGCTACAATGAGCAGTTCTTC. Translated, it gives CASSLDRGQGYNEQFF.

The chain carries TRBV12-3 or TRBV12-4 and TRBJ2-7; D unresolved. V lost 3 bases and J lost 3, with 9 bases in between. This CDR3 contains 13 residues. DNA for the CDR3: TGTGCCAGCAGTTTGACCCACCACTACGAGCAGTACTTC. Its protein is CASSLTHHYEQYF.

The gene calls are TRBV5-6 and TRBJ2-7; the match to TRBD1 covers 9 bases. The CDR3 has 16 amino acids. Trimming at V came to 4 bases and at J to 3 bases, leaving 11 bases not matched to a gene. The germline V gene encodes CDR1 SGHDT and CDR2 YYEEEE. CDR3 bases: TGTGCCAGCAGCGCAAACCCCGGGACAGGGAACTACGAGCAGTACTTC. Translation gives CASSANPGTGNYEQYF.

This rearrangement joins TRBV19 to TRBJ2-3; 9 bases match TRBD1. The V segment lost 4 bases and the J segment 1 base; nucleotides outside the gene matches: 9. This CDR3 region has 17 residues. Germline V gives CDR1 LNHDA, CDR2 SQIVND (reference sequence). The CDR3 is CASSTRTGVVGTDTQYF. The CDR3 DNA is TGTGCCAGTAGTACCCGGACAGGGGTGGTGGGCACAGATACGCAGTATTTT. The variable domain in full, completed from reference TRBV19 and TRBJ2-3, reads DGGITQSPKYLFRKEGQNVTLSCEQNLNHDAMYWYRQDPGQGLRLIYYSQIVNDFQKGDIAEGYSVSREKKESFPLTVTSAQKNPTAFYLCASSTRTGVVGTDTQYFGPGTRLTVL.

In nucleotides, the CDR3 is TGCAGCGTTTTGGGCACTGAAGCTTTCTTT. Residues: CSVLGTEAFF. The J gene is TRBJ1-1, the V gene TRBV29-1, with D unresolved. The CDR3 has 10 amino acids. From germline, CDR1 is SQVTM and CDR2 ANQGSEA. With 5 bases removed from V and 4 bases from J, the gap between germline ends came to 5 bases.

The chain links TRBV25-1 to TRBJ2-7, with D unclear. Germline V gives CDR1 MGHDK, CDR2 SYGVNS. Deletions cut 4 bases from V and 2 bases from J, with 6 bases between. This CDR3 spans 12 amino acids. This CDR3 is CASSGSTYEQYF. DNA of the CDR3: TGTGCCAGCAGTGGCTCGACCTACGAGCAGTACTTC.

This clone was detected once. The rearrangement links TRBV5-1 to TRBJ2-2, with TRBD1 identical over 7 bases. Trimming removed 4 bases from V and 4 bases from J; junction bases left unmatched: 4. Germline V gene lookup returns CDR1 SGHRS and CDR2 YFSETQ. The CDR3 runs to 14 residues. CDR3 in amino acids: CASSSGQATGELFF. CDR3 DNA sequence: TGCGCCAGCAGCAGTGGACAGGCCACCGGGGAGCTGTTTTTT.

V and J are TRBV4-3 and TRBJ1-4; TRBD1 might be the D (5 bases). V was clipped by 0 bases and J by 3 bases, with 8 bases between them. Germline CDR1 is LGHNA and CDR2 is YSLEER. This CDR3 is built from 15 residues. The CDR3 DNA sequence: TGCGCCAGCAGCCAAGATGGGGGACCTAATGAAAAACTGTTTTTT. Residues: CASSQDGGPNEKLFF.

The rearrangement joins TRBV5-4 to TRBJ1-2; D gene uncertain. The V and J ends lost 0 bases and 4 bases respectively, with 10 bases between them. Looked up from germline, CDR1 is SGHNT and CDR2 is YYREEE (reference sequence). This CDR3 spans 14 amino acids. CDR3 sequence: CASSLVGGSYGYTF. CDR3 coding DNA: TGTGCCAGCAGCTTGGTTGGCGGCTCCTATGGCTACACCTTC.

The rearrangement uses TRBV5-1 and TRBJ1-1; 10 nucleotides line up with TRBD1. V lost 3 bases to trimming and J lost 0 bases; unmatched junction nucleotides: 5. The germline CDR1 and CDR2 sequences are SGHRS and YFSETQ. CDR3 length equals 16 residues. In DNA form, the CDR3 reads TGCGCCAGCAGCTCCGGGACAGGGGCCATGAACACTGAAGCTTTCTTT. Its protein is CASSSGTGAMNTEAFF.

The CDR3 region has the DNA TGTGCCAGCAACCCTACTGGACTTAACAATGAGCAGTTCTTC. It encodes CASNPTGLNNEQFF. The V and J genes are TRBV27 and TRBJ2-1; D might be TRBD2 (5 bases). CDR3 length: 14 amino acids. Germline values: CDR1 MNHEY, CDR2 SMNVEV (reference sequence). Trimming pared 7 bases from V and 5 bases from J, leaving 15 bases between.

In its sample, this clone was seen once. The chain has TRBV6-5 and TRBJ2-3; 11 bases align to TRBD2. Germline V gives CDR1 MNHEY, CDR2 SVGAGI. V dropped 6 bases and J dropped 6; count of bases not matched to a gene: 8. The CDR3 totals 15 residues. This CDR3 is CASRKASGGLDTQYF. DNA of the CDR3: TGTGCCAGCAGAAAGGCTAGCGGGGGGTTGGATACGCAGTATTTT.

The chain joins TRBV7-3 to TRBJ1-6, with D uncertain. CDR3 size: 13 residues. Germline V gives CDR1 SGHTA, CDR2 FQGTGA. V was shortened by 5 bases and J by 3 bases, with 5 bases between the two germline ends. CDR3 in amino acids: CASSPDYNSPLHF. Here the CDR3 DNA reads TGTGCCAGCAGCCCCGACTATAATTCACCCCTCCACTTT.

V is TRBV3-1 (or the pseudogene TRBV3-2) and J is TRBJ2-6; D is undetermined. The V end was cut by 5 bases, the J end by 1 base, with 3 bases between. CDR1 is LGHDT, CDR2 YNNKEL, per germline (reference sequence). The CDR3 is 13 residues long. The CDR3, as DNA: TGTGCCAGCAGCTCTTCTGGGGCCAACGTCCTGACTTTC. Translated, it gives CASSSSGANVLTF.

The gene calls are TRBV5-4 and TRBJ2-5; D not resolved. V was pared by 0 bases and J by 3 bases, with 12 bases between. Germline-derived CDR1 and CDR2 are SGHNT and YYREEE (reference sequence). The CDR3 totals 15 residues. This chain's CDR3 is CASSLVVGIEETQYF. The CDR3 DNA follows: TGTGCCAGCAGCTTGGTTGTGGGGATTGAAGAGACCCAGTACTTC.

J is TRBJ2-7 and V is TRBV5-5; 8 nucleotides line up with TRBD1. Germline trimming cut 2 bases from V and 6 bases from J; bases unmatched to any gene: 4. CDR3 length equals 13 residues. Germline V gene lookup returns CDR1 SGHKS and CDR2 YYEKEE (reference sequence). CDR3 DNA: TGTGCCAGCAGCTTTCAGGGGGCATTCGAGCAGTACTTC. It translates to CASSFQGAFEQYF.

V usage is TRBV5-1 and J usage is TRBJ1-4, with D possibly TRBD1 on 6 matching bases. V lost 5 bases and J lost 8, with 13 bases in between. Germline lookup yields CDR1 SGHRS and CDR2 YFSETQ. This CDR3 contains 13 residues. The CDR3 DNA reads TGCGCCAGCAGGGGGGCTCTTGGGGAAAAACTGTTTTTT. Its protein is CASRGALGEKLFF.